Presented here are 23 T cell receptor beta chains from one specimen sequenced in a study of blood T cell repertoires in COVID-19 (dated by TCRdb to 2018 to 2020). To prepare the library, the immunoSEQ multiplex PCR assay was applied. The clones in this table, taken by TCRdb from immuneACCESS, are in-frame only. Not every clone is retained; where verified, under half of the shortfall comes from an unresolved V gene, and the cause of the rest is unknown. Across this sample there are over 150,000 clones, with about four fifths seen only once. 10% to 15% of the sample belongs to the ten largest clones. Source material: peripheral blood. The receptors were gathered from a woman of 80 years or more with COVID-19, enrolled during active disease.

This clone was counted a few times. The V and J genes are TRBV27 and TRBJ2-1; TRBD2 might be the D (6 bases). This CDR3 has 17 residues. V lost 0 bases and J 7 bases, leaving 19 bases between the germline ends. Germline CDR1 reads MNHEY; CDR2 reads SMNVEV (reference sequence). The CDR3 is CASSLSTASALANEQFF. The CDR3 DNA sequence: TGTGCCAGCAGTTTATCCACCGCATCTGCGCTAGCGAATGAGCAGTTCTTC.

The V and J genes are TRBV2 and TRBJ2-7; possibly TRBD2 for D (7 bases). The CDR3 spans 15 residues. The germline V and J ends were trimmed by 6 bases and 1 base, with 16 bases remaining between them. CDR1 SNHLY and CDR2 FYNNEI come from the germline V gene. This chain's CDR3 is CASRFRGGASYEQYF. DNA for the CDR3: TGTGCCAGCAGGTTTAGGGGGGGCGCATCCTACGAGCAGTACTTC.

In this sample, this clone turned up once. This chain uses TRBV10-1 with TRBJ1-2; 9 bases fit TRBD1. The length of the CDR3 is 15 residues. With 10 bases clipped from V and 3 bases from J, the junction kept 12 bases outside the gene matches. CDR1 and CDR2 from the germline V gene are WNHNN and SYGVQD (reference sequence). The CDR3 region is CATPDRGLVDYGYTF. The CDR3 region has the DNA TGCGCCACCCCCGACAGGGGGTTAGTAGACTATGGCTACACCTTC.

The rearrangement joins TRBV3-1 (or the pseudogene TRBV3-2) to TRBJ1-6; D is uncertain. The CDR3 runs 14 residues. Germline V gene data show CDR1 as LGHDT and CDR2 as YNNKEL (reference sequence). Trimming took 4 bases from V and 6 from J, leaving 10 bases between them. CDR3 in DNA: TGTGCCAGCAGCCCGCGGGCTAGTAATTCACCCCTCCACTTT. Protein product: CASSPRASNSPLHF.

The chain employs TRBV4-2 and TRBJ2-1, with 10 positions matching TRBD1. The CDR3 is made up of 15 amino acids. With 4 bases clipped from V and 2 bases from J, the junction kept 2 bases outside the gene matches. In germline, CDR1 is LGHNA, CDR2 YNFKEQ. The CDR3 reads CASSLDRGPYNEQFF. Here the CDR3 DNA reads TGTGCCAGCAGCCTAGACAGGGGGCCCTACAATGAGCAGTTCTTC.

V usage is TRBV6-5 and J usage is TRBJ2-3, with 10 bases that match TRBD2. J gave up 4 bases and V 7 bases, and 5 bases lay outside the gene matches. Looked up from germline, CDR1 is MNHEY and CDR2 is SVGAGI. CDR3 length: 14 amino acids. In DNA, the CDR3 is TGTGCCAGCAATAGCGGGGGGCACCCAGATACGCAGTATTTT. Translating gives CASNSGGHPDTQYF.

The chain recombines TRBV6-8 with TRBJ2-7; TRBD2 aligns across 7 bases. V lost 1 base to trimming and J lost 0 bases; unmatched junction nucleotides: 3. This CDR3 contains 15 residues. Germline V gene sequence: CDR1 MNHGY, CDR2 SAAAGT. CDR3 sequence reads: CASSYWGGYSYEQYF. CDR3 in DNA: TGTGCCAGCAGTTACTGGGGGGGGTACTCCTACGAGCAGTACTTC.

This chain connects TRBV6-6 to TRBJ1-1, with D maybe TRBD1 (6 bases). Germline V gene sequence: CDR1 MNHNY, CDR2 SVGAGI (reference sequence). The germline V and J ends were trimmed by 0 bases and 5 bases, with 16 bases remaining between them. The CDR3 covers 16 residues. CDR3 loop: CASSYSRGGGGTEAFF. CDR3 nucleotide sequence: TGTGCCAGCAGTTACTCGAGGGGGGGAGGAGGGACTGAAGCTTTCTTT.

The chain links TRBV5-1 to TRBJ2-7, with a possible D match to TRBD1 (6 bases). V was clipped by 4 bases and J by 2 bases, with 10 bases between them. The CDR3 is 13 amino acids. Per the germline V gene, CDR1 is SGHRS and CDR2 is YFSETQ. CDR3 bases: TGCGCCAGCAGCCCCGGGACACCCTACGAGCAGTACTTC. As protein: CASSPGTPYEQYF.

The chain carries TRBV5-1 and TRBJ1-5, with 9 bases that match TRBD1. J gave up 4 bases and V 4 bases, and 6 bases lay outside the gene matches. The CDR3 loop spans 15 amino acids. CDR1 SGHRS and CDR2 YFSETQ come from the germline V gene. This CDR3 reads CASSRGQGGNQPQHF. The CDR3 DNA follows: TGCGCCAGCAGCCGGGGACAGGGCGGAAATCAGCCCCAGCATTTT.

Of note for this clone: This sample also contains other DNA sequences that code for the same CDR3. The chain is built from TRBV5-1 and TRBJ1-2, with 12 positions matching TRBD1. The CDR3 consists of 14 residues. CDR1 is SGHRS, CDR2 YFSETQ, per germline. The trim removed 4 bases at V and 7 bases at J, leaving 5 bases unmatched. This CDR3 is CASSLGQGAGGYTF. The DNA for the CDR3 is TGCGCCAGCAGCCTGGGACAGGGGGCTGGTGGCTACACCTTC.

The gene calls are TRBV7-2 and TRBJ2-5; D ambiguous. This CDR3 has 15 residues. Per germline, CDR1 SGHTA and CDR2 FQGNSA. Trimming removed 1 base at V and 7 bases at J, with 16 bases between. The CDR3, as DNA: TGTGCCAGCAGCTTAGTGTCTGGAACTATAGGGACCCAGTACTTC. The encoded protein is CASSLVSGTIGTQYF.

The rearrangement links TRBV5-1 to TRBJ2-1; 11 bases agree with TRBD2. Germline V lookup: CDR1 SGHRS, CDR2 YFSETQ. The J segment lost 10 bases and the V segment lost 0 bases, leaving 6 bases of the junction unmatched. The CDR3 has 15 amino acids. DNA of the CDR3: TGCGCCAGCAGCTTGGGGCTAGCGGGGGGAGGGGAGCAGTTCTTC. Its protein product is CASSLGLAGGGEQFF.

CDR3 sequence (DNA): TGTGCCACCAGTGATTCGGGACAGGGGGCAAGTGGCTACACCTTC. This encodes CATSDSGQGASGYTF. The chain combines TRBV24-1 with TRBJ1-2; 12 positions match TRBD1. V was pared by 2 bases and J by 7 bases, with 4 bases of the junction left unmatched. The CDR3 has 15 residues. Germline V gene data show CDR1 as KGHDR and CDR2 as SFDVKD.

J is TRBJ2-5 and V is TRBV18, with D possibly matching TRBD1 (6 bases). V was shortened by 0 bases and J by 1 base, with 6 bases between the two germline ends. The CDR3 is made up of 14 amino acids. Germline values: CDR1 KGHSH, CDR2 LQKENI. The CDR3 nucleotides read TGTGCCAGCTCACCACCGACAGGCCAAGAGACCCAGTACTTC. It codes for CASSPPTGQETQYF.

This clone was seen a few times. This chain links TRBV5-1 with TRBJ2-3; possibly TRBD2 for D (6 bases). CDR1 SGHRS and CDR2 YFSETQ come from the germline V gene. V shed 0 bases and J shed 5 bases, with 7 bases lying between them. This CDR3 is built from 13 residues. CDR3 region: CASSLGAGDTQYF. The CDR3 DNA follows: TGCGCCAGCAGCTTGGGAGCGGGAGATACGCAGTATTTT.

This chain joins TRBV27 and TRBJ2-3, with D perhaps matching TRBD2 (5 bases). CDR3 length: 17 amino acids. Germline-derived CDR1 and CDR2 are MNHEY and SMNVEV (reference sequence). The V gene lost 4 bases and the J gene lost 4 bases, with 21 bases spanning the gap. Written as DNA, the CDR3 is TGTGCCAGCAGTTGGATCGGCCTAGCAGCAGAGGCAGATACGCAGTATTTT. This encodes CASSWIGLAAEADTQYF.

The chain couples TRBV7-3 to TRBJ2-5, with TRBD1 identical over 10 bases. V lost 5 bases, J lost 5 bases, and 2 bases stayed unmatched. CDR1 SGHTA and CDR2 FQGTGA come from the germline V gene. The CDR3 has 13 amino acids. In DNA form, the CDR3 reads TGTGCCAGCAGCCGGACAGGGGGGGAGACCCAGTACTTC. Translated: CASSRTGGETQYF.

Concerning this clone: Other DNA sequences within the sample encode an identical CDR3. This chain links TRBV18 with TRBJ1-2; D is perhaps TRBD1 (6 bases). Trimming took 6 bases from V and 1 from J, leaving 9 bases between them. CDR3 length equals 13 residues. Germline CDR1 KGHSH, CDR2 LQKENI. CDR3 residues: CASSLDSNYGYTF. The CDR3 coding sequence is TGTGCCAGCTCCTTGGACAGTAACTATGGCTACACCTTC.

The V call is TRBV28, the J call TRBJ1-1, with 9 positions matching TRBD1. V lost 4 bases, J lost 10 bases, and 19 bases stayed unmatched. CDR3 size: 17 residues. The germline V gene has CDR1 MDHEN and CDR2 SYDVKM. CDR3 sequence (DNA): TGTGCCAGCAGTTCCACCCCAAAAACAGGGGGCGCGGGGCGAGCTTTCTTT. Encoded protein: CASSSTPKTGGAGRAFF.

This chain connects TRBV27 to TRBJ2-7, with D uncertain. V shed 5 bases and J shed 0 bases, with 8 bases lying between them. The CDR3 extends over 13 amino acids. Germline V CDR1 and CDR2: MNHEY, SMNVEV (reference sequence). This CDR3 reads CASSSALSYEQYF. The CDR3, as DNA: TGTGCCAGCAGTAGCGCCCTCTCCTACGAGCAGTACTTC.

The sample holds one count of this clone. The rearrangement joins TRBV29-1 to TRBJ2-3; 11 positions agree with TRBD2. V shed 7 bases, J shed 4 bases, and the junction held 10 bases outside the gene matches. The germline V gene encodes CDR1 SQVTM and CDR2 ANQGSEA. The CDR3 is made up of 15 amino acids. The CDR3 protein is CSGSYTSGSADTQYF. CDR3 DNA: TGCAGCGGCTCCTACACTAGCGGGAGCGCAGATACGCAGTATTTT.

The V gene is TRBV6-2 or TRBV6-3, the J gene TRBJ1-5; D is uncertain. V was pared by 2 bases and J by 0 bases, with 11 bases between. In germline, CDR1 is MNHEY, CDR2 SVGEGT. There are 16 residues in the CDR3. The CDR3 loop reads CASSYGDLISNQPQHF. The CDR3 nucleotides are TGTGCCAGCAGTTACGGAGACCTTATTAGCAATCAGCCCCAGCATTTT.